The source of this T cell receptor beta chain is a study of blood T cell repertoires in COVID-19 (TCRdb year 2020). Concerning the study at large: Samples covering the acute and convalescent phases of COVID-19 were provided by collaborators in the United States, Italy and Spain. Sample metadata almost always included a de-identified subject ID, COVID-19 status, age in years and sex. The material from the prospective study consisted of cDNA or gDNA derived from T cells, B-cell-depleted T cells, or PBMCs. Where available, HLA class I and class II types were taken from metadata supplied by the sample provider and were not determined by assay-based typing. Samples came from the ongoing ImmuneRACE study (first 160 participants) plus 1,254 subjects from 6 global collaborators. The repertoires were made available in a free public database intended to serve as a resource for research on the immune response to SARS-CoV-2. Deeply sampled blood TCRbeta repertoires from subjects exposed to, actively infected with, or recovered from COVID-19 were included in the dataset. The research as a whole found: The quantity of clinical and demographic metadata differed by source and by participant and was supplied without curation.

TCRbeta CDR3 regions were amplified from genomic DNA using the immunoSEQ Assay, a bias-controlled multiplex PCR. The paper's processing steps were these. Within the assay, amplification of reference gene primers was used to estimate how many nucleated cells each sample contained. Sequence reads were collapsed and filtered to measure the absolute abundance of every unique TCRbeta CDR3 rearrangement. Productive Simpson clonality was computed per sample as the square root of Simpson's diversity index over productive rearrangements. TCRdb carries this immuneACCESS record with in-frame sequences only. Its versions omit some clonotypes, under half of them owing to an unresolved V gene in the studies checked, with the rest unexplained. The V and J calls and clone size come from that table; D and trimming were worked out from the DNA. In all, the sample holds about 370,000 clones, and 75% to 90% of those were seen once. The ten largest clones capture less than 1.2% of the sample.

Participants in the prospective study were enrolled through a virtual design, were aged roughly 18 to 100 years, and lived in 24 United States geographic areas. Cohort assignment in the prospective study relied on participant-reported clinical history from a screening survey and a study questionnaire. Recovered participants in ImmuneRACE Cohort 3 were defined by two consecutive negative NP/OP PCR tests, clearance by a healthcare professional, or resolution of symptoms. In the prospective study, mobile phlebotomists collected whole blood, serum and a nasopharyngeal or oropharyngeal swab from each participant. Participants in the prospective study had the option to provide additional blood draws and questionnaires over an approximately 2-month period. Before DNA extraction, blood samples from the prospective study were shipped at room temperature or frozen. Details on this clone: The specificity of this receptor is unknown. No much larger clonotype is one base removed from it; base qualities were not supplied.

The CDR3 contains 15 residues, cysteine and phenylalanine counted. The kept DNA is CDR3 alone, 45 bases in frame from the first base. V trim: 5 bases; J trim: 5 bases; unmatched bases: 9. CDR1 is given as KGHSH and CDR2 as LQKENI, both from the germline V gene. The clonotype comes from a man between 18 and 29 years old who had recovered from COVID-19. Sequenced sample: PBMCs or T cells enriched from blood (not recorded which). The chain joins TRBV18 to TRBJ1-5, with TRBD1 matching 7 junction bases. Here is the DNA: TGTGCCAGCTCATACCGGGACAGCGTTCATCAGCCCCAGCATTTT. It specifies CASSYRDSVHQPQHF.